Following are 17 T cell receptor beta chains from one sample sequenced in a study of blood T cell repertoires in COVID-19. Generated by immunoSEQ multiplex PCR, the TCRdb table keeps only in-frame clones and is missing some. This sample has roughly 520,000 clones, with 88% found just once. Source material: PBMCs or T cells enriched from blood (not recorded which). The receptors stem from a woman in her thirties or forties who had recovered from COVID-19.

The chain carries TRBV5-4 and TRBJ2-2, with D tentatively TRBD2 (6 bases). The CDR3 is made up of 15 amino acids. Trimming removed 5 bases from V and 6 bases from J, with 17 bases in between. CDR1 is SGHNT and CDR2 is YYREEE in the germline V gene (reference sequence). CDR3: CASRLGTQGPGELFF. The CDR3 DNA follows: TGTGCCAGCAGGCTTGGGACTCAAGGACCCGGGGAGCTGTTTTTT.

The chain links TRBV30 to TRBJ1-5, with D perhaps TRBD1 (5 bases). Between the trimmed V and J ends, which lost 1 base and 0 bases, there was a span of 13 bases. Germline lookup yields CDR1 GTSNPN and CDR2 SVGIG (reference sequence). This CDR3 region has 16 residues. CDR3: CAWSGKTEYSNQPQHF. In DNA, the CDR3 is TGTGCCTGGAGTGGTAAGACAGAATATAGCAATCAGCCCCAGCATTTT.

The chain carries TRBV4-1 and TRBJ2-1, with D perhaps matching TRBD2 (6 bases). In germline, CDR1 is MGHRA, CDR2 YSYEKL. Trimming shortened V by 1 base and J by 13 bases, and 14 bases separated the two germline ends. The CDR3 runs to 13 residues. In DNA, the CDR3 is TGCGCCAGCAGCCAAGCGACTAGTAGGGACCAGTTCTTC. This translates into CASSQATSRDQFF.

In this sample, this clone turned up a few times. Other nucleotide sequences in the sample specify the same CDR3. The CDR3 region has the DNA TGTGCCAGCAGTTCCCTAGAGACCCAGTACTTC. This encodes CASSSLETQYF. This chain uses TRBV12-3 or TRBV12-4 with TRBJ2-5, with no clear D. The CDR3 is 11 amino acids. Trimming shortened V by 4 bases and J by 4 bases, and 4 bases separated the two germline ends.

The V call is TRBV11-3, the J call TRBJ1-1; 9 positions agree with TRBD1. Per germline, CDR1 SGHNT and CDR2 YENEEA. J lost 4 bases, V lost 6 bases, and 15 bases had no gene match. This CDR3 has 17 residues. The CDR3 nucleotides read TGTGCCAGCAGTCATCCATCTCGACAGGGGGAGAGCACTGAAGCTTTCTTT. It specifies CASSHPSRQGESTEAFF.

The genes are TRBV5-4 and TRBJ1-1; maybe TRBD1 (6 bases). Per germline, CDR1 SGHNT and CDR2 YYREEE (reference sequence). V lost 4 bases and J lost 1, with 14 bases in between. This CDR3 comprises 15 residues. The CDR3 loop reads CASSPPPTGNTEAFF. CDR3 in DNA: TGTGCCAGCAGCCCGCCCCCGACAGGGAACACTGAAGCTTTCTTT.

The chain employs TRBV11-2 and TRBJ1-1; D not resolved. CDR1 and CDR2 from the germline V gene are SGHAT and FQNNGV. The CDR3 runs 14 residues. V dropped 4 bases and J dropped 1 base, with 10 bases sitting between them. The chain's CDR3 is CASSWSPGNTEAFF. DNA for the CDR3: TGTGCCAGCAGCTGGTCCCCCGGGAACACTGAAGCTTTCTTT.

This clone came up a few times. The chain combines TRBV3-1 (or the pseudogene TRBV3-2) with TRBJ1-6; 7 bases align to TRBD1. V lost 1 base and J lost 4; bases outside the gene matches: 4. From germline, CDR1 is LGHDT and CDR2 YNNKEL (reference sequence). This CDR3 has 16 amino acids. CDR3 bases: TGTGCCAGCAGCCAAGCACAGGGGATATATAATTCACCCCTCCACTTT. Its protein product is CASSQAQGIYNSPLHF.

The chain uses TRBV27 and TRBJ2-2, with TRBD1 matching 7 bases. Germline CDR1 reads MNHEY; CDR2 reads SMNVEV (reference sequence). The CDR3 is 15 amino acids. Unmatched junction bases numbered 0, after V lost 2 bases and J lost 0 bases. CDR3 region: CASSLQGANTGELFF. The CDR3 DNA reads TGTGCCAGCAGTTTACAGGGGGCGAACACCGGGGAGCTGTTTTTT.

This clone came up many times. Other DNA sequences within the sample encode an identical CDR3. The chain combines TRBV12-3 or TRBV12-4 with TRBJ2-7; TRBD1 agrees at 8 bases. The CDR3 consists of 13 residues. V lost 6 bases and J lost 5; bases outside the gene matches: 6. The CDR3 coding sequence is TGTGCCAGCAGCTCTGGACAGGGCCACGAGCAGTACTTC. Translated, it gives CASSSGQGHEQYF.

This chain joins TRBV11-3 and TRBJ2-2; a possible D gene is TRBD1 (6 bases). Trimming cost V 1 base and J 1 base, with 10 bases left between them. The CDR3 is 16 residues long. The germline V gene encodes CDR1 SGHNT and CDR2 YENEEA. The CDR3 protein is CASSLAGTLNTGELFF. The CDR3 nucleotides read TGTGCCAGCAGCTTAGCCGGGACACTGAACACCGGGGAGCTGTTTTTT.

The chain is built from TRBV28 and TRBJ1-1, with D perhaps TRBD1 (5 bases). This CDR3 has 13 residues. Germline values: CDR1 MDHEN, CDR2 SYDVKM. Trimming pared 5 bases from V and 8 bases from J, leaving 15 bases between. The CDR3 DNA follows: TGTGCCAGCAGTCTTACCGGGACTCCCGAAGCTTTCTTT. Translating gives CASSLTGTPEAFF. Variable domain in full (rest from reference TRBV28 and TRBJ1-1): DVKVTQSSRYLVKRTGEKVFLECVQDMDHENMFWYRQDPGLGLRLIYFSYDVKMKEKGDIPEGYSVSREKKERFSLILESASTNQTSMYLCASSLTGTPEAFFGQGTRLTVV.

This clone was seen more than once but under ten times. The chain recombines TRBV11-2 with TRBJ2-1; 7 bases are a match to TRBD2. The germline gives CDR1 SGHAT, CDR2 FQNNGV. The CDR3 totals 12 residues. The J segment lost 4 bases and the V segment lost 9 bases, leaving 3 bases of the junction unmatched. The CDR3 sequence is CASGLVYNEQFF. CDR3 DNA sequence: TGTGCCAGTGGACTAGTTTACAATGAGCAGTTCTTC.

The V and J genes are TRBV30 and TRBJ1-1; D may be TRBD1 (6 bases). The CDR3 runs to 14 residues. V lost 8 bases and J lost 12, with 28 bases in between. The germline V gene has CDR1 GTSNPN and CDR2 SVGIG (reference sequence). CDR3 sequence reads: CAAQTGTGWGRSFF. CDR3 coding DNA: TGTGCCGCACAAACCGGCACAGGGTGGGGCCGGTCTTTCTTT.

V and J are TRBV4-3 and TRBJ2-2; 8 bases map to TRBD2. CDR3 length: 18 amino acids. With 1 base clipped from V and 3 bases from J, the junction kept 10 bases outside the gene matches. Germline-derived CDR1 and CDR2 are LGHNA and YSLEER. This chain's CDR3 is CASSQARLSGSDTGELFF. The CDR3 bases are TGCGCCAGCAGCCAAGCCCGTTTGAGCGGGAGTGACACCGGGGAGCTGTTTTTT.

The rearrangement joins TRBV5-4 to TRBJ2-5; possible D gene TRBD1, 6 bases. Trimming left V 2 bases short and J 0 bases short, with 11 bases between. Germline assignment: CDR1 SGHNT and CDR2 YYREEE (reference sequence). This CDR3 is built from 15 residues. This CDR3 is CASSLRTAHQETQYF. CDR3 sequence (DNA): TGTGCCAGCAGCTTAAGGACAGCGCACCAAGAGACCCAGTACTTC.

This sequence joins TRBV12-3 or TRBV12-4 and TRBJ1-1; D is unresolved. The CDR3 consists of 12 residues. Trimming took off 2 bases at V and 7 bases at J, with 8 bases between the two ends. As DNA, the CDR3 is TGTGCCAGCAGTTTAAGTTCCAGTGAAGCTTTCTTT. It yields the protein CASSLSSSEAFF.